The 27 T cell receptor beta chains presented below share a single source sample, sequenced in a study of T cell repertoires in cytomegalovirus infection (dated by TCRdb to about 2019). This sample was sequenced with an Illumina HiSeq 1500. The public sequencing data were trimmed at Q25 with fastp and processed into clonotypes with MiXCR by TCRdb, which kept only in-frame beta chains. One record per CDR3 amino acid sequence lists the most common genes and DNA. The sample has about 76,000 distinct CDR3 sequences on record, less than 4.5% of them singletons. 4% to 5.5% of the sample is held by the ten biggest clonotypes. Sample: PBMCs. The receptors stem from a human donor in good health (CMV status not recorded). Some clones in this sample may be carry-over from other donors' samples.

This clonotype was recorded at least ten times. V usage is TRBV28 and J usage is TRBJ1-2; D unclear. Germline CDR1 and CDR2: MDHEN and SYDVKM. Trimming removed 3 bases from V and 2 bases from J, with 22 bases in between. The length of the CDR3 is 18 residues. This CDR3 is CASSLVPLSLKRNYGYTF. DNA for the CDR3: TGTGCCAGCAGTTTGGTCCCTCTCTCATTGAAACGGAACTATGGCTACACCTTC.

This clonotype was seen ten or more times. The chain employs TRBV7-2 and TRBJ2-7; 7 nucleotides line up with TRBD1. Germline assignment: CDR1 SGHTA and CDR2 FQGNSA. This CDR3 is 15 amino acids long. V was clipped by 5 bases and J by 0 bases; unmatched bases: 7. The CDR3 is CASSADRAPSYEQYF. The CDR3 coding sequence is TGTGCCAGCAGCGCCGACAGGGCCCCCTCCTACGAGCAGTACTTC.

This clonotype turned up a few times. The V call is TRBV4-3, the J call TRBJ2-1; 9 nucleotides line up with TRBD2. Germline V gene lookup returns CDR1 LGHNA and CDR2 YSLEER. This CDR3 region has 17 residues. The V segment lost 2 bases and the J segment 8 bases; nucleotides outside the gene matches: 13. The CDR3 DNA is TGCGCCAGCAGCCAAACTTTCTCTAGCGGGATCGTCGATGAGCAGTTCTTC. It encodes CASSQTFSSGIVDEQFF.

This clonotype was recorded many times. This chain joins TRBV12-3 or TRBV12-4 and TRBJ1-1; no reliable D call. V was shortened by 7 bases and J by 9 bases, with 15 bases between the two germline ends. The CDR3 covers 12 residues. This chain's CDR3 is CASTLGSRQAFF. DNA for the CDR3: TGTGCCAGCACCCTGGGGTCCCGCCAAGCTTTCTTT.

This clonotype has at least ten counts. V and J are TRBV11-1 and TRBJ2-1; TRBD2 matches 7 bases. Germline V gene sequence: CDR1 SGHAT, CDR2 FQDESV (reference sequence). CDR3 length: 14 amino acids. J gave up 4 bases and V 3 bases, and 3 bases lay outside the gene matches. The DNA for the CDR3 is TGTGCCAGCAGCTTCCTAGCGGAGTACAATGAGCAGTTCTTC. Its protein is CASSFLAEYNEQFF.

This clonotype was observed at least ten times. The chain combines TRBV19 with TRBJ1-5; D not resolved. Trimming removed 3 bases from V and 0 bases from J, with 9 bases in between. The CDR3 loop spans 15 amino acids. The V gene's germline CDR1 is LNHDA and CDR2 SQIVND (reference sequence). The CDR3 DNA follows: TGTGCCAGTAGTATCGCTGGGTCTAGCAATCAGCCCCAGCATTTT. Translating it yields CASSIAGSSNQPQHF.

This clonotype was counted at least ten times. The chain uses TRBV5-1 and TRBJ2-3; D may be TRBD1 or TRBD2 (5 bases each). V was pared by 4 bases and J by 1 base, with 10 bases between. Germline V CDR1 and CDR2: SGHRS, YFSETQ. This CDR3 comprises 14 residues. The CDR3 loop is CASSKGDGTDTQYF. The CDR3 nucleotides are TGCGCCAGCAGCAAAGGGGACGGCACAGATACGCAGTATTTT.

The table lists this clonotype with many counts. The chain combines TRBV14 with TRBJ2-7, with 9 bases fitting TRBD1. This CDR3 is built from 15 residues. Trimming took 0 bases from V and 6 from J; bases not matched to a gene: 6. Germline CDR1 is SGHDN and CDR2 is FVKESK. Here the CDR3 DNA reads TGTGCCAGCAGCCAAGATAGACAGGGGGAGCGCGAGCAGTACTTC. Translation: CASSQDRQGEREQYF.

This clonotype was counted many times. The CDR3 DNA reads TGTGCCAGCAGCGTAAATGGAGTAAACACTGAAGCTTTCTTT. It translates to CASSVNGVNTEAFF. V gene TRBV11-2 combines with J gene TRBJ1-1; D is ambiguous. Germline lookup yields CDR1 SGHAT and CDR2 FQNNGV. The V and J ends lost 5 bases and 2 bases respectively, with 12 bases between them. The CDR3 extends over 14 amino acids.

This clonotype was counted ten times or more. CDR3 sequence reads: CSAGRHLGNQPQHF. The DNA for the CDR3 is TGCAGTGCTGGACGACACCTAGGGAATCAGCCCCAGCATTTT. The chain joins TRBV20-1 to TRBJ1-5, with D unresolved. This CDR3 contains 14 residues. Trimming cost V 5 bases and J 4 bases, with 15 bases left between them. Germline V gives CDR1 DFQATT, CDR2 SNEGSKA (reference sequence).

The table lists this clonotype with many counts. V usage is TRBV12-3 or TRBV12-4 and J usage is TRBJ1-1, with TRBD1 identical over 11 bases. The CDR3 has 15 residues. V lost 7 bases, J lost 3 bases, and 7 bases stayed unmatched. The CDR3 region has the DNA TGTGCCAGCATTACGGACAGGGGGCGATACACTGAAGCTTTCTTT. Encoded protein: CASITDRGRYTEAFF.

This clonotype was picked up many times. Since a much larger clone is just one base distant, this may be a read error. The chain combines TRBV7-2 with TRBJ1-1; a possible D gene is TRBD1 (5 bases). V lost 5 bases and J 12 bases, leaving 16 bases between the germline ends. The CDR3 sequence is 12 residues long. Germline values: CDR1 SGHTA, CDR2 FQGNSA. CDR3 bases: TGTACCAGCAGCGCCGGGTCTTTGGGACCTTTCTTT. It codes for CTSSAGSLGPFF.

This clonotype has ten or more counts. The chain couples TRBV7-8 to TRBJ2-5; D unresolved. V was shortened by 5 bases and J by 9 bases, with 10 bases between the two germline ends. The CDR3 is 11 amino acids. Germline CDR1 SGHVS, CDR2 FQNEAQ. The CDR3 DNA reads as TGTGCCAGCAGCCACGGGCAGGCCCAGTACTTC. It yields the protein CASSHGQAQYF. The whole variable domain, remainder taken from reference TRBV7-8 and TRBJ2-5, is GAGVSQSPRYKVAKRGQDVALRCDPISGHVSLFWYQQALGQGPEFLTYFQNEAQLDKSGLPSDRFFAERPEGSVSTLKIQRTQQEDSAVYLCASSHGQAQYFGPGTRLLVL.

Many counts were recorded for this clonotype. The chain carries TRBV19 and TRBJ1-5, with D perhaps matching TRBD1 (5 bases). V shed 0 bases and J shed 1 base, with 7 bases lying between them. CDR1 and CDR2 (germline): LNHDA, SQIVND (reference sequence). This CDR3 contains 15 residues. The CDR3 is CASSIDRDSNQPQHF. CDR3 nucleotides: TGTGCCAGTAGTATAGATCGGGACAGCAATCAGCCCCAGCATTTT.

This clonotype was seen at least ten times. This chain joins TRBV7-8 and TRBJ2-2; possible D gene TRBD2, 5 bases. Germline assignment: CDR1 SGHVS and CDR2 FQNEAQ. The CDR3 sequence is 12 residues long. V lost 4 bases and J 5 bases, leaving 5 bases between the germline ends. DNA for the CDR3: TGTGCCAGCAGCTGGGAGACCGGGGAGCTGTTTTTT. Amino acids: CASSWETGELFF. Supplemented by reference TRBV7-8 and TRBJ2-2, the full variable domain reads GAGVSQSPRYKVAKRGQDVALRCDPISGHVSLFWYQQALGQGPEFLTYFQNEAQLDKSGLPSDRFFAERPEGSVSTLKIQRTQQEDSAVYLCASSWETGELFFGEGSRLTVL.

This clonotype was picked up many times. The CDR3 reads CASSLKNTEAFF. In DNA, the CDR3 is TGTGCCAGCAGCTTAAAGAACACTGAAGCTTTCTTT. This chain uses TRBV7-2 with TRBJ1-1; D call uncertain. The CDR3 sequence is 12 residues long. The V end lost 2 bases, the J end lost 1 base, and 2 bases lay between the germline ends. The V gene's germline CDR1 is SGHTA and CDR2 FQGNSA.

This clonotype was seen repeatedly, ten times or more. The rearrangement joins TRBV7-3 to TRBJ2-7, with D perhaps matching TRBD1 (6 bases). Germline V gives CDR1 SGHTA, CDR2 FQGTGA. Between the trimmed V and J ends, which lost 6 bases and 1 base, there was a span of 13 bases. CDR3 size: 14 residues. Written as DNA, the CDR3 is TGTGCCAGCAGTCCCACAGGGAAATCCTACGAGCAGTACTTC. Translating gives CASSPTGKSYEQYF.

This clonotype appeared many times. The chain employs TRBV29-1 and TRBJ1-5; D is ambiguous. Germline V gene data show CDR1 as SQVTM and CDR2 as ANQGSEA. The CDR3 is 14 amino acids. V lost 4 bases and J 0 bases, leaving 10 bases between the germline ends. CDR3 DNA: TGCAGCGTTGGTCACAGCAATAGCAATCAGCCCCAGCATTTT. Translating gives CSVGHSNSNQPQHF. Full variable domain (missing parts from reference TRBV29-1 and TRBJ1-5): SAVISQKPSRDICQRGTSLTIQCQVDSQVTMMFWYRQQPGQSLTLIATANQGSEATYESGFVIDKFPISRPNLTFSTLTVSNMSPEDSSIYLCSVGHSNSNQPQHFGDGTRLSIL.

This clonotype has more than one count but fewer than ten. The rearrangement links TRBV27 to TRBJ2-6; D may be TRBD1 or TRBD2 (6 bases each). Germline CDR1 reads MNHEY; CDR2 reads SMNVEV (reference sequence). Trimming removed 1 base at V and 0 bases at J, with 16 bases between. The CDR3 covers 19 residues. The DNA for the CDR3 is TGTGCCAGCAGTTTATACCACGGGGGACATTCCTCTGGGGCCAACGTCCTGACTTTC. This translates into CASSLYHGGHSSGANVLTF.

In its sample, this clonotype was seen many times. The V gene is TRBV5-1, the J gene TRBJ2-3; no definite D call. The CDR3 is made up of 15 amino acids. Trimming took 4 bases from V and 2 from J, leaving 14 bases between them. CDR1 is SGHRS, CDR2 YFSETQ, per germline. Written as DNA, the CDR3 is TGCGCCAGCAGCCCTACCGCGTCGGACACAGATACGCAGTATTTT. It is translated as CASSPTASDTDTQYF.

This clonotype was counted ten times or more. The chain is built from TRBV12-3 or TRBV12-4 and TRBJ1-5; D not certain. V was trimmed by 3 bases and J by 2 bases, leaving 11 bases between them. The CDR3 covers 15 residues. The CDR3 is CASSLNRAGNQPQHF. For the CDR3, the DNA is TGTGCCAGCAGTTTGAACCGCGCCGGCAATCAGCCCCAGCATTTT.

This clonotype was seen repeatedly, ten times or more. The rearrangement joins TRBV4-3 to TRBJ1-1, with D unclear. The V gene lost 4 bases and the J gene lost 8 bases, with 14 bases spanning the gap. There are 13 residues in the CDR3. Looked up from germline, CDR1 is LGHNA and CDR2 is YSLEER. The CDR3 protein is CASSREVGLEAFF. The CDR3 nucleotides are TGCGCCAGCAGCCGGGAGGTGGGTCTGGAAGCTTTCTTT.

This clonotype was observed at least ten times. The rearrangement uses TRBV4-3 and TRBJ2-7, with TRBD2 as a possible D gene (5 bases). CDR3 length: 13 residues. V dropped 4 bases and J dropped 5 bases, with 12 bases sitting between them. Looked up from germline, CDR1 is LGHNA and CDR2 is YSLEER. CDR3 amino acids: CASSLGVGHEQYF. The DNA of the CDR3 is TGCGCCAGCAGCCTCGGGGTCGGGCACGAGCAGTACTTC.

This clonotype appeared many times. The V call is TRBV19, the J call TRBJ1-2, with 7 bases fitting TRBD1. Germline V CDR1 and CDR2: LNHDA, SQIVND (reference sequence). There are 16 residues in the CDR3. The trim removed 3 bases at V and 1 base at J, leaving 8 bases unmatched. The CDR3 DNA sequence: TGTGCCAGTAGTATCTCAGGGACAGCGATTAACTATGGCTACACCTTC. Amino acids: CASSISGTAINYGYTF. The complete variable domain, with remaining parts taken from reference TRBV19 and TRBJ1-2, reads DGGITQSPKYLFRKEGQNVTLSCEQNLNHDAMYWYRQDPGQGLRLIYYSQIVNDFQKGDIAEGYSVSREKKESFPLTVTSAQKNPTAFYLCASSISGTAINYGYTFGSGTRLTVV.

Ten or more counts support this clonotype. The V call is TRBV11-2, the J call TRBJ1-1, with D unresolved. This CDR3 has 15 residues. CDR1 is SGHAT and CDR2 is FQNNGV in the germline V gene. The V and J ends lost 5 bases and 4 bases respectively, with 17 bases between them. Here the CDR3 DNA reads TGTGCCAGCAGCCAAACTGGGGTCTCCAGCACTGAAGCTTTCTTT. Its translation: CASSQTGVSSTEAFF.

This clonotype came up many times. J is TRBJ1-6 and V is TRBV6-1; no clear D. Germline loops: CDR1 MNHNS, CDR2 SASEGT. The CDR3 contains 14 residues. V lost 5 bases and J 6 bases, leaving 11 bases between the germline ends. The CDR3 loop is CASSPFWGNSPLHF. The CDR3 DNA sequence: TGTGCCAGCAGTCCTTTTTGGGGTAATTCACCCCTCCACTTT.

This clonotype was detected once. The CDR3 reads CASSPPRPLEAFF. The CDR3 DNA follows: TGTGCCAGCAGTCCCCCGAGGCCACTTGAAGCTTTCTTT. The chain uses TRBV12-3 or TRBV12-4 and TRBJ1-1; D is uncertain. The CDR3 is 13 amino acids. V was shortened by 5 bases and J by 7 bases, with 14 bases between the two germline ends.